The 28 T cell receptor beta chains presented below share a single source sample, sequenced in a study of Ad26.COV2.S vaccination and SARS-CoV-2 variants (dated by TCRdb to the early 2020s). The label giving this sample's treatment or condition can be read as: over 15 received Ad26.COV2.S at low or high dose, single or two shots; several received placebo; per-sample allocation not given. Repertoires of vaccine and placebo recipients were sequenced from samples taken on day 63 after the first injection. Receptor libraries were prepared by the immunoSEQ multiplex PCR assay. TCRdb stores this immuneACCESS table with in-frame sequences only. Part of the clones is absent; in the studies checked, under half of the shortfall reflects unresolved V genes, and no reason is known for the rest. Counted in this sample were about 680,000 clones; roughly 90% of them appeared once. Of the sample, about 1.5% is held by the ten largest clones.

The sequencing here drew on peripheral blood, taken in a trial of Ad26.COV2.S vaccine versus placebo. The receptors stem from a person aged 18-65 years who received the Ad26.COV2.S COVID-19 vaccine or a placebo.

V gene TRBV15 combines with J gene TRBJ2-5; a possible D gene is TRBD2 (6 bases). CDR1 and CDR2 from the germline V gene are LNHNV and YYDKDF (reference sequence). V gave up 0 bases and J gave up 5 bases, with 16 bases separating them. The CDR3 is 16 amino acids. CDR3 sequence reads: CATSRDPVGGGETQYF. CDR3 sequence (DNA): TGTGCCACCAGCAGAGATCCGGTGGGGGGTGGGGAGACCCAGTACTTC.

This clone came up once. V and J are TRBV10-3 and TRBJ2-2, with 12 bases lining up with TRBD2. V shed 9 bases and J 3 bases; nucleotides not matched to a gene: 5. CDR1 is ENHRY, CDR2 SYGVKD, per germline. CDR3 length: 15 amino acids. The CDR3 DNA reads TGTGCCATACGGACTAGCGGGGAGTACACCGGGGAGCTGTTTTTT. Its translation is CAIRTSGEYTGELFF.

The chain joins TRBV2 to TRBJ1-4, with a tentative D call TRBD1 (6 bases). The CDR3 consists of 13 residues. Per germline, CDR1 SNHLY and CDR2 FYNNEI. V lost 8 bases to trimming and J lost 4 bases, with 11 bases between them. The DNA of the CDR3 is TGTGCCAGCCAGGGGAGTGGTAATGAAAAACTGTTTTTT. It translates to CASQGSGNEKLFF.

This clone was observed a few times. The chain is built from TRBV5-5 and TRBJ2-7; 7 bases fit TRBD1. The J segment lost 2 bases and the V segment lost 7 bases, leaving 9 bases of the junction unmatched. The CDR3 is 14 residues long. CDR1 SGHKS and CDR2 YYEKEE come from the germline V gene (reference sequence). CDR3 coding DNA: TGTGCCAGCTCCCACGAGGGACAGCCCTACGAGCAGTACTTC. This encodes CASSHEGQPYEQYF.

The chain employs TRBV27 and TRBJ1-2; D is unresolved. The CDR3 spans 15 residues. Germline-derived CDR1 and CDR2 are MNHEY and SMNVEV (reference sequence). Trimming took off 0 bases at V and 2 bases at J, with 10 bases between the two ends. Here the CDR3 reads CASSLSPAANYGYTF. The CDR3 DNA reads TGTGCCAGCAGTTTATCCCCGGCCGCGAACTATGGCTACACCTTC.

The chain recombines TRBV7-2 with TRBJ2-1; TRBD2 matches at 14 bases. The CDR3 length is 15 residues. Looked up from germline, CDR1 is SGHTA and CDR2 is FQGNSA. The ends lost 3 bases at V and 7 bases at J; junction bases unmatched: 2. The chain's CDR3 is CASSLGLAGVNEQFF. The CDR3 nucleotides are TGTGCCAGCAGCTTGGGACTAGCGGGAGTAAATGAGCAGTTCTTC.

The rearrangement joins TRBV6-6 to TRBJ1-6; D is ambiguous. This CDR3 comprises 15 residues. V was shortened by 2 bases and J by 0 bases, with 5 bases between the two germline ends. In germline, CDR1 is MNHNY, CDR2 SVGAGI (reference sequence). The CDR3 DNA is TGTGCCAGCAGTTACCTCTTCTCCTATAATTCACCCCTCCACTTT. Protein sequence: CASSYLFSYNSPLHF.

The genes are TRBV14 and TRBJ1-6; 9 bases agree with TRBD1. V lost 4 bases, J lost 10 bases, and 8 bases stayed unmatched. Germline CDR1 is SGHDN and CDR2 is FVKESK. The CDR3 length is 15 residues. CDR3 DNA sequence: TGTGCCAGCAGCCTTCGGACAGGGGAGGGGTCACCCCTCCACTTT. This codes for CASSLRTGEGSPLHF. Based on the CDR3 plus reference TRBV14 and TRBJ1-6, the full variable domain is EAGVTQFPSHSVIEKGQTVTLRCDPISGHDNLYWYRRVMGKEIKFLLHFVKESKQDESGMPNNRFLAERTGGTYSTLKVQPAELEDSGVYFCASSLRTGEGSPLHFGNGTRLTVT.

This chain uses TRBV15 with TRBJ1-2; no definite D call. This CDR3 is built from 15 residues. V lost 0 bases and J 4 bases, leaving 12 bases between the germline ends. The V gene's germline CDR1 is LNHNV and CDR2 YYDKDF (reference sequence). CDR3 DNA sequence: TGTGCCACCAGCAGAGAGATTGGGCCTTCCTATGGCTACACCTTC. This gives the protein CATSREIGPSYGYTF.

CDR3 sequence: CASSRISGRGTGELFF. DNA of the CDR3: TGTGCCAGCAGTCGAATTAGCGGGAGGGGCACCGGGGAGCTGTTTTTT. This chain uses TRBV2 with TRBJ2-2; 11 nucleotides match TRBD2. Germline loops: CDR1 SNHLY, CDR2 FYNNEI. After removal of 5 bases from V and 4 bases from J, the junction contained 6 bases not matched to a gene. The CDR3 spans 16 residues.

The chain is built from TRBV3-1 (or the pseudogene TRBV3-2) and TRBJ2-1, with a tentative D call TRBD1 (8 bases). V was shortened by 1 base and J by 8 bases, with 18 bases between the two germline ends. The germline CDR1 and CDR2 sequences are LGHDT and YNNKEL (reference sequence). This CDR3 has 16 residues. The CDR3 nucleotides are TGTGCCAGCAGCCAAGCCCCATGGACAGGGAGGGATGAGCAGTTCTTC. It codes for CASSQAPWTGRDEQFF.

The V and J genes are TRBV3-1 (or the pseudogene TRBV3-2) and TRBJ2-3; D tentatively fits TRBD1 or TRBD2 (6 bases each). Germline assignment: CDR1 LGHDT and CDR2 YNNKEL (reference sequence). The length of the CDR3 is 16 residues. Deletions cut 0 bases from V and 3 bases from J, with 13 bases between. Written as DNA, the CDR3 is TGTGCCAGCAGCCAAGAAGGGGGGCAGGGGACAGATACGCAGTATTTT. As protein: CASSQEGGQGTDTQYF.

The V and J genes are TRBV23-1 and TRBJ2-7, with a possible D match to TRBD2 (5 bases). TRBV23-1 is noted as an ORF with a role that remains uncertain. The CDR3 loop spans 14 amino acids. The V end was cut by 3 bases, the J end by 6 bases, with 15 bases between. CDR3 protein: CASSQPTGICEQYF. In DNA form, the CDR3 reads TGCGCCAGCAGTCAGCCTACCGGGATCTGCGAGCAGTACTTC.

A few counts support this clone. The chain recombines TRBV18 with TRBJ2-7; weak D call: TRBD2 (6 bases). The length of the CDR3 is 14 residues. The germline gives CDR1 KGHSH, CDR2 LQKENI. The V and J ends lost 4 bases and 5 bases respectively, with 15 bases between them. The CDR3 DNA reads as TGTGCCAGCTCACTACGACGGGAGATCGACGAGCAGTACTTC. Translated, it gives CASSLRREIDEQYF.

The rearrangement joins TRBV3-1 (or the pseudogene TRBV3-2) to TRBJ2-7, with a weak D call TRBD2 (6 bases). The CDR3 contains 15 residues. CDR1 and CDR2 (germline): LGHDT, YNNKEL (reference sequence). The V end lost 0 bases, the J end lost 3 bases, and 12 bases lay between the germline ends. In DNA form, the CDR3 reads TGTGCCAGCAGCCAAGATTCTGCGGGGATCTACGAGCAGTACTTC. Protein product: CASSQDSAGIYEQYF.

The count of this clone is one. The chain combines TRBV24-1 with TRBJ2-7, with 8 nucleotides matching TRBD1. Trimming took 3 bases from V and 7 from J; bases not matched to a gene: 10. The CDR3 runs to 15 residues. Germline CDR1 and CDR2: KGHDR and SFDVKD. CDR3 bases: TGTGCCACCAGTGATGTGACAGGGGACCAGGGAGAGCAGTACTTC. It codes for CATSDVTGDQGEQYF.

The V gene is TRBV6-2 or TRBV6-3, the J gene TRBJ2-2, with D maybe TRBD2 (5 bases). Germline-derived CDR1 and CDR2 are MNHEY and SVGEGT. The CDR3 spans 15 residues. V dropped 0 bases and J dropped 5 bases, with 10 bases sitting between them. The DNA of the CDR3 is TGTGCCAGCAGTTACTCGACTATTGGTACCGGGGAGCTGTTTTTT. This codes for CASSYSTIGTGELFF.

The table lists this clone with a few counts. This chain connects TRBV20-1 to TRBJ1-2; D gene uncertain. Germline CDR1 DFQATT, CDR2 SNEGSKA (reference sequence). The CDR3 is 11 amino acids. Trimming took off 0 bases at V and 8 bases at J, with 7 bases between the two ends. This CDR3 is CSAREGLGYTF. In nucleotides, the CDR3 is TGCAGTGCTAGAGAAGGACTGGGCTACACCTTC.

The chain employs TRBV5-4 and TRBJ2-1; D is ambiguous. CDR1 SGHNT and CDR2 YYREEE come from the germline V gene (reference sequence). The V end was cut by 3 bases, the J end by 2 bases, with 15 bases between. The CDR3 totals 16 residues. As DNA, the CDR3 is TGTGCCAGCAGCTCCCAACTGGACGGTGCCTACAATGAGCAGTTCTTC. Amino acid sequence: CASSSQLDGAYNEQFF.

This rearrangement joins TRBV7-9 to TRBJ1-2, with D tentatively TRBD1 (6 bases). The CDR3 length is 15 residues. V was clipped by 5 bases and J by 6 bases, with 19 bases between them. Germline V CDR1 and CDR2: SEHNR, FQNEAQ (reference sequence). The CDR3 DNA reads TGTGCCAGCAGCCTGACGACAGGATCGGAGCATGGCTACACCTTC. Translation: CASSLTTGSEHGYTF.

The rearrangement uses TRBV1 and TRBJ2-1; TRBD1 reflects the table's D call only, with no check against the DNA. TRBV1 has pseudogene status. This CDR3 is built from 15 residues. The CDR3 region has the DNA TGCACCAGCAGCCAAGATGACAGGGGACGGTATGAGCAGTTCTTC. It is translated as CTSSQDDRGRYEQFF.

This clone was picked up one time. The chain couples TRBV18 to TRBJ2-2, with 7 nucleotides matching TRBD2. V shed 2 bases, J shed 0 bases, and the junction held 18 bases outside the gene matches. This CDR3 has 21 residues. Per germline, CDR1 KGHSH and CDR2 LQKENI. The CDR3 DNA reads TGTGCCAGCTCACCATTATTAGCGGGCACTAGCTTTAACGCGAACACCGGGGAGCTGTTTTTT. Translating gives CASSPLLAGTSFNANTGELFF.

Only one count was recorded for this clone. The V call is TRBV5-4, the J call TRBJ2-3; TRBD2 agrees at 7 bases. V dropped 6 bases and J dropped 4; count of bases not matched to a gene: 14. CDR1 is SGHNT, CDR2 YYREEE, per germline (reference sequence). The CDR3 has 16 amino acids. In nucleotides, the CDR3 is TGTGCCAGCACCCCGGGTGGGACTACATTGCCAGATACGCAGTATTTT. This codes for CASTPGGTTLPDTQYF.

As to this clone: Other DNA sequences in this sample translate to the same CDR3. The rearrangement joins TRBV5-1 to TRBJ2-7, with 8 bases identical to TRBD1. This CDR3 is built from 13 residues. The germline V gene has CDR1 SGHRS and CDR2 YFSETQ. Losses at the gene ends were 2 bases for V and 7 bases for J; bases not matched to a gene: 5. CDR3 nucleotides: TGCGCCAGCAGCTTCGGACAGGGCGGAGAGCAGTACTTC. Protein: CASSFGQGGEQYF.

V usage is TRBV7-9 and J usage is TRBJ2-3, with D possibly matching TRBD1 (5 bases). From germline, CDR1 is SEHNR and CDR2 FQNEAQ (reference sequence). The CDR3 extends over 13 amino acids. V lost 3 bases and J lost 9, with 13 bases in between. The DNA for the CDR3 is TGTGCCAGCAGCTTGTCAGCCGCAGGGACGCAGTATTTT. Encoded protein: CASSLSAAGTQYF.

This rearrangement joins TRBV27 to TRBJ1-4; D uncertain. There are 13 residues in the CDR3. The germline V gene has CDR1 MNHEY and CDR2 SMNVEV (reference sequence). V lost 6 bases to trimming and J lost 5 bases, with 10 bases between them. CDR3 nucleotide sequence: TGTGCCAGCAGCGTTAGCCTGAATGAAAAACTGTTTTTT. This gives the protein CASSVSLNEKLFF.

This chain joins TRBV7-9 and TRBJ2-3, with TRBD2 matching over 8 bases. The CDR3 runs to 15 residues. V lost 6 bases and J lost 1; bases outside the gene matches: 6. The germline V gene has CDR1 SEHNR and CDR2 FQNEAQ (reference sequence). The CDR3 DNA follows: TGTGCCAGCAGACAAGCGGGAGTGGGCACAGATACGCAGTATTTT. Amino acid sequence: CASRQAGVGTDTQYF.

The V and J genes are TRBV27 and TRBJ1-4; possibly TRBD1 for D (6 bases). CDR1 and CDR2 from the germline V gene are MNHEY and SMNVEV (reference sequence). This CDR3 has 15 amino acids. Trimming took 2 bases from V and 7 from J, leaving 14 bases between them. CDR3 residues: CASSLIGGLAEKLFF. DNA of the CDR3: TGTGCCAGCAGTTTAATCGGGGGGCTGGCTGAAAAACTGTTTTTT.